The sample holds a few counts of the clone carrying this T cell receptor beta chain. This entry is derived from a study of sequential checkpoint blockade in melanoma. The V end was cut by 6 bases, the J end by 2 bases, with 22 bases between. CDR1 is WSHSY, CDR2 SAAADI, per germline. The CDR3 is 17 residues long. Documented treatment: randomized to nivolumab then ipilimumab (arm A) or the reverse (arm B). Produced via immunoSEQ multiplex PCR; TCRdb's table is partial and in-frame only. The data show roughly 18,000 clones, about 66% seen once. The sequenced sample was CD8+ T cells sorted from blood (inferred from file names), obtained from a patient given nivolumab and ipilimumab in sequence. The source is a human donor with melanoma. The V gene is TRBV10-2, the J gene TRBJ2-5; D not resolved. The CDR3 nucleotides are TGCGCCAGCAGCCCGGGTCGCCCCGAACGATTACAAGAGACCCAGTACTTC. Its protein is CASSPGRPERLQETQYF.